The 10 T cell receptor beta chains below come from one sample, sequenced in a study of T cell responses to AZD1222 COVID-19 vaccine. Profiling relied on immunoSEQ multiplex PCR, and the TCRdb table lists in-frame clones only, not all of them. The sample holds approximately 120,000 clones, just under 90% seen once. This specimen was peripheral blood, taken on day 0 of AZD1222 vaccination. The receptors shown here come from an adult in good health.

V usage is TRBV25-1 and J usage is TRBJ1-5, with D maybe TRBD1 (6 bases). In germline, CDR1 is MGHDK, CDR2 SYGVNS. V was trimmed by 2 bases and J by 1 base, leaving 9 bases between them. The CDR3 extends over 15 amino acids. The CDR3 loop is CASSETGKSNQPQHF. The CDR3 DNA reads TGTGCCAGCAGTGAAACAGGGAAAAGCAATCAGCCCCAGCATTTT.

This clone appeared a single time. J is TRBJ2-1 and V is TRBV5-1, with 7 nucleotides matching TRBD2. V lost 6 bases and J lost 3; bases outside the gene matches: 9. Per the germline V gene, CDR1 is SGHRS and CDR2 is YFSETQ. There are 15 residues in the CDR3. The CDR3 here is CASTFLAGVYNEQFF. In nucleotides, the CDR3 is TGCGCCAGCACCTTTCTGGCGGGAGTCTACAATGAGCAGTTCTTC.

As regards this clone: Other DNA sequences of this sample code for an identical CDR3. The gene calls are TRBV4-3 and TRBJ1-5; D is ambiguous. CDR1 and CDR2 (germline): LGHNA, YSLEER. With 4 bases removed from V and 3 bases from J, the gap between germline ends came to 7 bases. The CDR3 runs to 13 residues. In DNA, the CDR3 is TGCGCCAGCAGCCTCGGGTTCAATCAGCCCCAGCATTTT. Translating it yields CASSLGFNQPQHF.

The chain's CDR3 is CASSLGSGLAGTFQETQYF. Written as DNA, the CDR3 is TGTGCCAGCAGCTTGGGATCGGGACTAGCGGGAACCTTCCAAGAGACCCAGTACTTC. The J gene is TRBJ2-5, the V gene TRBV5-4, with 13 bases matching TRBD2. The CDR3 totals 19 residues. The J segment lost 1 base and the V segment lost 0 bases, leaving 9 bases of the junction unmatched. CDR1 is SGHNT, CDR2 YYREEE, per germline (reference sequence).

The chain couples TRBV7-2 to TRBJ2-1; 11 bases align to TRBD2. This CDR3 has 17 residues. V lost 2 bases and J lost 6; bases outside the gene matches: 9. Germline CDR1 and CDR2: SGHTA and FQGNSA. The DNA for the CDR3 is TGTGCCAGCAGCTTATATAGCGGGAGGGTCCTCTCCAATGAGCAGTTCTTC. Protein product: CASSLYSGRVLSNEQFF.

CDR3 coding DNA: TGTGCCATCAGTGAGTCTATCGGGGTCTCTGGCTACACCTTC. The encoded protein is CAISESIGVSGYTF. The gene calls are TRBV10-3 and TRBJ1-2; D is undetermined. The V end was cut by 0 bases, the J end by 7 bases, with 12 bases between. The V gene's germline CDR1 is ENHRY and CDR2 SYGVKD. The length of the CDR3 is 14 residues.

The chain combines TRBV5-1 with TRBJ2-1, with 10 positions matching TRBD2. Trimming removed 4 bases from V and 5 bases from J; junction bases left unmatched: 9. This CDR3 has 16 amino acids. In germline, CDR1 is SGHRS, CDR2 YFSETQ. The CDR3 reads CASSPQLTSGNNEQFF. For the CDR3, the DNA is TGCGCCAGCAGCCCTCAACTCACTAGCGGGAACAATGAGCAGTTCTTC.

The V gene is TRBV7-3, the J gene TRBJ2-7; D remains ambiguous. The CDR3 runs to 13 residues. Germline assignment: CDR1 SGHTA and CDR2 FQGTGA. The V and J ends lost 5 bases and 3 bases respectively, with 11 bases between them. The CDR3 DNA reads as TGTGCCAGCAGCCAACCGCCATACTACGAGCAGTACTTC. It is translated as CASSQPPYYEQYF.

This rearrangement joins TRBV28 to TRBJ2-2; D is uncertain. CDR1 and CDR2 (germline): MDHEN, SYDVKM. Deletions cut 7 bases from V and 1 base from J, with 10 bases between. This CDR3 is 14 amino acids long. In DNA form, the CDR3 reads TGTGCCAGCACCCCGCCGAAGAACACCGGGGAGCTGTTTTTT. Residues: CASTPPKNTGELFF.

The genes are TRBV11-3 and TRBJ2-2; 8 bases align to TRBD1. Germline values: CDR1 SGHNT, CDR2 YENEEA. This CDR3 region has 15 residues. V dropped 5 bases and J dropped 4; count of bases not matched to a gene: 6. The CDR3 sequence: CASSPTGQGTGELFF. The CDR3 bases are TGTGCCAGCAGCCCAACTGGACAGGGCACCGGGGAGCTGTTTTTT.